Below, 31 T cell receptor beta chains from the same sample are listed, as sequenced in a study of blood T cells in healthy people across ages. For the second PCR, which ran for about 7 to 11 cycles, a sample-barcoded 5' primer and a J-beta primer mix were used. A single record per CDR3 protein comes from TCRdb applying MiXCR to the 5' RACE reads. This table has about 1.6 million distinct CDR3 sequences, roughly a third appearing once. The sample was blood. All receptors come from a woman aged 25 to 45 in good health.

The gene calls are TRBV5-5 and TRBJ1-1; tentative D call: TRBD1 (5 bases). Trimming left V 3 bases short and J 7 bases short, with 16 bases between. The CDR3 is 14 amino acids. Germline CDR1 SGHKS, CDR2 YYEKEE (reference sequence). The CDR3 region is CASSWGGVGGEAFF. In DNA form, the CDR3 reads TGTGCCAGCAGCTGGGGCGGGGTTGGGGGTGAAGCTTTCTTT.

CDR3 sequence (DNA): TGTGCCAGCAGTGTTATCCGAGTTGAAGCTTTCTTT. Its protein is CASSVIRVEAFF. This sequence joins TRBV2 and TRBJ1-1; D remains unclear. The CDR3 totals 12 residues. V dropped 4 bases and J dropped 7 bases, with 10 bases sitting between them. Germline V gene sequence: CDR1 SNHLY, CDR2 FYNNEI.

The V call is TRBV5-6, the J call TRBJ1-2, with 7 bases lining up with TRBD1. Per the germline V gene, CDR1 is SGHDT and CDR2 is YYEEEE. The V gene end was trimmed by 3 bases and the J gene end by 2 bases; junction bases not matched to a gene: 4. The length of the CDR3 is 14 residues. As DNA, the CDR3 is TGTGCCAGCAGCTGGGGACAGTCGAACTATGGCTACACCTTC. Its translation: CASSWGQSNYGYTF.

This clonotype was detected only a few times. This chain connects TRBV5-1 to TRBJ2-1; D gene uncertain. V dropped 7 bases and J dropped 9 bases, with 14 bases sitting between them. CDR3 length equals 12 residues. Germline-derived CDR1 and CDR2 are SGHRS and YFSETQ. CDR3 residues: CASGYDMGEQFF. The CDR3 nucleotides are TGCGCCAGCGGATATGATATGGGTGAGCAGTTCTTC.

The rearrangement uses TRBV28 and TRBJ1-5; D ambiguous. The CDR3 spans 14 residues. Germline lookup yields CDR1 MDHEN and CDR2 SYDVKM. V was shortened by 5 bases and J by 7 bases, with 15 bases between the two germline ends. CDR3 nucleotides: TGTGCCAGCAGTGACCCTCTTGGATTGCAGCCCCAGCATTTT. Protein: CASSDPLGLQPQHF. The variable domain in full, with the rest retrieved from reference TRBV28 and TRBJ1-5, is DVKVTQSSRYLVKRTGEKVFLECVQDMDHENMFWYRQDPGLGLRLIYFSYDVKMKEKGDIPEGYSVSREKKERFSLILESASTNQTSMYLCASSDPLGLQPQHFGDGTRLSIL.

This clonotype was detected only a few times. The chain couples TRBV11-2 to TRBJ2-3; no firm D call. Germline V gene sequence: CDR1 SGHAT, CDR2 FQNNGV. V was cut by 0 bases and J by 3 bases, with 10 bases left in between. There are 15 residues in the CDR3. CDR3 protein: CASSLELVSTDTQYF. The CDR3 DNA is TGTGCCAGCAGCTTAGAGCTAGTGTCAACAGATACGCAGTATTTT.

The J gene is TRBJ2-3, the V gene TRBV12-3 or TRBV12-4; TRBD2 matches 13 bases. V shed 10 bases and J 5 bases; nucleotides not matched to a gene: 6. The CDR3 is 14 amino acids. DNA for the CDR3: TGTGCCACCTCGGGACTAGCGGGGAGAGATACGCAGTATTTT. Translated, it gives CATSGLAGRDTQYF.

This clonotype was counted only a few times. V usage is TRBV13 and J usage is TRBJ2-1; TRBD2 matches at 7 bases. From germline, CDR1 is PRHDT and CDR2 FYEKMQ (reference sequence). The CDR3 contains 15 residues. V dropped 2 bases and J dropped 7; count of bases not matched to a gene: 8. The CDR3 protein is CASSLSGRGWNEQFF. The CDR3 coding sequence is TGTGCCAGCAGCTTATCTGGGCGGGGGTGGAATGAGCAGTTCTTC.

As concerns this clonotype: A much larger clone lies a single base off, so this may be a read error. CDR3: CASSPFGAGTDTQYF. The CDR3 DNA reads TGTGCCAGCAGTCCGTTTGGAGCCGGCACAGATACGCAGTATTTT. The chain employs TRBV6-5 and TRBJ2-3; D ambiguous. V was pared by 5 bases and J by 1 base, with 13 bases between. This CDR3 spans 15 amino acids. Germline V gene lookup returns CDR1 MNHEY and CDR2 SVGAGI.

The rearrangement links TRBV5-1 to TRBJ2-1; D is ambiguous. The V gene's germline CDR1 is SGHRS and CDR2 YFSETQ. This CDR3 spans 12 amino acids. The ends were cut back, 1 base at V and 9 bases at J, with 8 bases in the middle. The CDR3 DNA reads as TGCGCCAGCAGCTTGAGGTCAGGTGAGCAGTTCTTC. This sequence encodes CASSLRSGEQFF.

V usage is TRBV20-1 and J usage is TRBJ1-5, with TRBD1 matching 8 bases. V lost 6 bases to trimming and J lost 7 bases; unmatched junction nucleotides: 11. Germline CDR1 DFQATT, CDR2 SNEGSKA (reference sequence). The CDR3 runs 14 residues. The CDR3 region has the DNA TGCAGTGCCGATTCCGGGACAGGAAGACAGCCCCAGCATTTT. Translated, it gives CSADSGTGRQPQHF.

The V and J genes are TRBV9 and TRBJ1-1, with 9 bases lining up with TRBD1. Germline CDR1 is SGDLS and CDR2 is YYNGEE. The CDR3 sequence is 15 residues long. With V trimmed by 0 bases and J by 10 bases, 10 bases remained unmatched. Written as DNA, the CDR3 is TGTGCCAGCAGCGTAGACGGGACAGGGAACAGAGGAGCTTTCTTT. Protein: CASSVDGTGNRGAFF.

The CDR3 loop reads CASSLQRTTDTQYF. In DNA, the CDR3 is TGCGCCAGCAGCTTGCAGCGGACCACAGATACGCAGTATTTT. This chain joins TRBV5-1 and TRBJ2-3, with TRBD2 as a possible D gene (5 bases). Trimming left V 1 base short and J 2 bases short, with 8 bases between. The V gene's germline CDR1 is SGHRS and CDR2 YFSETQ. The CDR3 contains 14 residues. Drawing the rest from reference TRBV5-1 and TRBJ2-3, the complete variable domain is KAGVTQTPRYLIKTRGQQVTLSCSPISGHRSVSWYQQTPGQGLQFLFEYFSETQRNKGNFPGRFSGRQFSNSRSEMNVSTLELGDSALYLCASSLQRTTDTQYFGPGTRLTVL.

The rearrangement joins TRBV7-2 to TRBJ2-5; TRBD2 matches at 12 bases. Trimming cost V 4 bases and J 11 bases; bases outside gene matches: 11. Germline V gives CDR1 SGHTA, CDR2 FQGNSA. The CDR3 runs 15 residues. The CDR3 DNA sequence: TGTGCCAGCAGCTCTGACGGACTAGCGGGACTGGAGCAGTACTTC. Protein sequence: CASSSDGLAGLEQYF.

Details on this clonotype: Its ends do not fully match the called genes, so a read error is possible. The chain uses TRBV5-1 and TRBJ2-7, with 8 bases lining up with TRBD1. The CDR3 totals 14 residues. Per germline, CDR1 SGHRS and CDR2 YFSETQ. The CDR3 nucleotides are TGCGCCGGCAGCTTGGCGGGACAGGTGTACGAGCAGTACTTC. This gives the protein CAGSLAGQVYEQYF.

The chain uses TRBV27 and TRBJ1-5; D is unclear. The CDR3 spans 10 residues. Germline V gene sequence: CDR1 MNHEY, CDR2 SMNVEV (reference sequence). The V end was cut by 6 bases, the J end by 9 bases, with 6 bases between. The DNA of the CDR3 is TGTGCCAGCAGAGATCGGCCCCAGCATTTT. Translation: CASRDRPQHF.

This clonotype was seen many times. The V and J genes are TRBV27 and TRBJ2-4, with a tentative D call TRBD1 (5 bases). The CDR3 loop spans 13 amino acids. Germline-derived CDR1 and CDR2 are MNHEY and SMNVEV (reference sequence). Trimming shortened V by 4 bases and J by 7 bases, and 11 bases separated the two germline ends. CDR3 nucleotide sequence: TGTGCCAGCAGTTCCGCAGGGCTGAACATTCAGTACTTC. Its protein is CASSSAGLNIQYF.

A word on this clonotype: A much bigger clone sits one base away, suggesting this may be a read error. The V gene is TRBV4-2, the J gene TRBJ2-3; D gene uncertain. This CDR3 comprises 16 residues. Per the germline V gene, CDR1 is LGHNA and CDR2 is YNFKEQ. CDR3 region: CACSQVGFPDTDTQYF. In DNA form, the CDR3 reads TGTGCCTGCAGCCAAGTCGGATTCCCCGACACAGATACGCAGTATTTT.

The rearrangement links TRBV7-9 to TRBJ2-1; TRBD2 is a possible D gene (5 bases). Trimming took off 8 bases at V and 4 bases at J, with 9 bases between the two ends. The CDR3 loop spans 12 amino acids. Germline-derived CDR1 and CDR2 are SEHNR and FQNEAQ (reference sequence). The CDR3 DNA sequence: TGTGCCAGCCCCCCGGGATACAATGAGCAGTTCTTC. Its translation: CASPPGYNEQFF.

The chain recombines TRBV27 with TRBJ2-7, with TRBD2 identical over 11 bases. The length of the CDR3 is 15 residues. Looked up from germline, CDR1 is MNHEY and CDR2 is SMNVEV (reference sequence). After removal of 3 bases from V and 3 bases from J, the junction contained 4 bases not matched to a gene. The CDR3 region has the DNA TGTGCCAGCAGTTTGAAGGGGACTAGCGGCTACGAGCAGTACTTC. It translates to CASSLKGTSGYEQYF.

There are many counts of this clonotype. The CDR3 sequence: CSGVGPYNEQFF. The CDR3 coding sequence is TGCAGTGGGGTGGGCCCCTACAATGAGCAGTTCTTC. The chain uses TRBV20-1 and TRBJ2-1; D is uncertain. This CDR3 is 12 amino acids long. The germline V gene has CDR1 DFQATT and CDR2 SNEGSKA (reference sequence). V lost 7 bases and J 2 bases, leaving 9 bases between the germline ends.

This clonotype was picked up a small number of times. This chain joins TRBV5-4 and TRBJ2-1, with TRBD2 identical over 9 bases. With V trimmed by 3 bases and J by 8 bases, 9 bases remained unmatched. In germline, CDR1 is SGHNT, CDR2 YYREEE (reference sequence). This CDR3 contains 15 residues. CDR3 nucleotides: TGTGCCAGCAGCTCGATAGCGGGAGAGGTTGATGAGCAGTTCTTC. Residues: CASSSIAGEVDEQFF. Combining the CDR3 with reference TRBV5-4 and TRBJ2-1 gives the whole variable domain ETGVTQSPTHLIKTRGQQVTLRCSSQSGHNTVSWYQQALGQGPQFIFQYYREEENGRGNFPPRFSGLQFPNYSSELNVNALELDDSALYLCASSSIAGEVDEQFFGPGTRLTVL.

This clonotype was counted only a few times. The chain carries TRBV6-5 and TRBJ1-1; the D gene is possibly TRBD1 (5 bases). V gave up 2 bases and J gave up 4 bases, with 8 bases separating them. The V gene's germline CDR1 is MNHEY and CDR2 SVGAGI. This CDR3 has 13 amino acids. Here the CDR3 reads CASSYGGSTEAFF. The CDR3 DNA is TGTGCCAGCAGTTACGGGGGTAGCACTGAAGCTTTCTTT.

Turning to this clonotype: One junction end disagrees with the germline gene, perhaps due to a read error. This chain connects TRBV29-1 to TRBJ1-2, with unresolved D. Germline CDR1 reads SQVTM; CDR2 reads ANQGSEA. This CDR3 has 13 residues. As DNA, the CDR3 is TGCAGCGCTCCAACCCCCGGAGGGTATGGCCACACCTTC. This sequence encodes CSAPTPGGYGHTF.

This clonotype was counted only a few times. The chain recombines TRBV12-3 or TRBV12-4 with TRBJ2-6; TRBD1 matches 7 bases. CDR3 length: 16 amino acids. Trimming at V came to 5 bases and at J to 1 base, leaving 5 bases not matched to a gene. This CDR3 reads CASSTAGGSGANVLTF. The CDR3, as DNA: TGTGCCAGCAGTACCGCAGGGGGATCTGGGGCCAACGTCCTGACTTTC.

The rearrangement uses TRBV27 and TRBJ1-5; no clear D. The CDR3 length is 9 residues. Between the trimmed V and J ends, which lost 9 bases and 6 bases, there was a span of 3 bases. The germline V gene has CDR1 MNHEY and CDR2 SMNVEV (reference sequence). In DNA, the CDR3 is TGTGCCAGTGGTCAGCCCCAGCATTTT. Translated, it gives CASGQPQHF.

This clonotype was counted a single time. The chain recombines TRBV20-1 with TRBJ2-5; the D gene could be TRBD1 or TRBD2 (5 bases each). Near its end, the DNA agrees better with TRBJ2-7, so the J call may be wrong. The CDR3 consists of 12 residues. CDR1 is DFQATT, CDR2 SNEGSKA, per germline (reference sequence). The CDR3 nucleotides read TGCAGTGTTCCAGGGCGGGTGAACGAGCAGTACTTC. This translates into CSVPGRVNEQYF.

The chain employs TRBV4-2 and TRBJ1-1, with 7 bases that match TRBD1. Germline V gene sequence: CDR1 LGHNA, CDR2 YNFKEQ. With V trimmed by 3 bases and J by 6 bases, 13 bases remained unmatched. CDR3 length equals 16 residues. The CDR3 sequence is CASSHLPQGSTAEAFF. In DNA form, the CDR3 reads TGTGCCAGCAGCCACTTGCCACAGGGGTCTACGGCTGAAGCTTTCTTT.

The rearrangement joins TRBV7-9 to TRBJ2-7, with TRBD2 matching over 9 bases. CDR3 size: 16 residues. V lost 5 bases and J lost 2; bases outside the gene matches: 10. Germline values: CDR1 SEHNR, CDR2 FQNEAQ (reference sequence). The CDR3 loop reads CASSLRSGGGTYEQYF. DNA of the CDR3: TGTGCCAGCAGCCTTCGTAGCGGGGGAGGAACCTACGAGCAGTACTTC.

This clonotype was picked up a small number of times. The rearrangement joins TRBV20-1 to TRBJ1-6, with D tentatively TRBD1 (6 bases). CDR3 length: 15 amino acids. Germline CDR1 DFQATT, CDR2 SNEGSKA (reference sequence). The V and J ends lost 2 bases and 8 bases respectively, with 16 bases between them. The CDR3 reads CSARTTGRLDSPLHF. CDR3 coding DNA: TGCAGTGCTAGAACCACAGGGCGCTTGGATTCACCCCTCCACTTT.

On this clonotype: Given a much more abundant clone one base away, this may be a read error. This rearrangement joins TRBV4-1 to TRBJ2-5; D possibly corresponds to TRBD1 (5 bases). CDR1 is MGHRA, CDR2 YSYEKL, per germline. The CDR3 loop spans 14 amino acids. CDR3 sequence reads: CASTQGHSSETQYF. Here the CDR3 DNA reads TGCGCCAGCACCCAAGGACATTCTTCGGAGACCCAGTACTTC.